This T cell receptor beta chain originates from a study of T cell responses to AZD1222 COVID-19 vaccine. The overall study: Second-dose groups at about 4 or about 12 weeks were pooled.

Germline loops: CDR1 LGHDT, CDR2 YNNKEL (reference sequence). Losses at the gene ends were 4 bases for V and 3 bases for J; bases not matched to a gene: 2. The CDR3 totals 15 residues. The repertoire was sequenced with immunoSEQ multiplex PCR; TCRdb's copy has only in-frame clones and lacks some. The sample contains 100,000 to 150,000 clones, approximately 89% of which appear only once. The TCR was taken from an adult in good health. The chain employs TRBV3-1 (or the pseudogene TRBV3-2) and TRBJ2-7; 14 bases are a match to TRBD2. The sample consisted of peripheral blood, taken on day 0 of AZD1222 vaccination. CDR3 coding DNA: TGTGCCAGCAGCCGTGGACTAGCGGGAGGCTACGAGCAGTACTTC. Amino acids: CASSRGLAGGYEQYF.